This T cell receptor beta chain was sequenced for a study of regulatory T cells in long-lasting Graves disease (dated by TCRdb to 2020 to 2023). For the study in its entirety: Persistent Graves' disease meant more than 5 years of antithyroid drug treatment with TSH receptor autoantibodies that stayed positive. Patients with persistent Graves' disease were compared with patients with newly diagnosed Graves' disease using TCR sequencing and RNA sequencing of peripheral blood. A total of 35 or so samples underwent TCR sequencing: around 13 from persistent and approximately 20 from newly diagnosed Graves' disease patients. The study took place in China and was registered as a clinical trial. On average, persistent Graves' disease patients in the clinical cohort had been on antithyroid drugs for about 10 years.

In this sample, this clonotype turned up a few times. No cognate antigen has been identified for it. Base qualities are not at hand, and no much larger clone is one base apart. CDR1 SGHTA and CDR2 FQGNSA were looked up in the germline V gene. CDR3 length: 16 amino acids, cysteine to phenylalanine. Of all the DNA, just the CDR3 is kept, 48 bases in frame from base 1. V lost 2 bases and J lost 4 bases; the stretch between them is 16 bases long. What the research found in general, with its limitations: Patients with persistent disease shared more public clonotypes (around 2,700) than newly diagnosed patients did (966). The authors noted that the small sample size was a limitation that may lower accuracy. Peripheral blood alone was examined, since thyroid tissue, which constituted the primary lesion, could not be accessed. Sequencing and analysis were limited to the TCR beta chain. Lower TCR Shannon entropy and fewer highly expanded clones were observed in persistent Graves' disease patients than in newly diagnosed patients, which suggested clonal expansion. Persistent disease showed preferential use of TRBV28, TRBJ1-2 and TRBJ2-5, whereas newly diagnosed disease favored TRBV20-1 and TRBJ2-1.

This specimen's time point label, interpreted: persistent/refractory GD, antithyroid drugs over 5 years with positive TRAb. For both TCR sequencing and RNA sequencing, RNA was extracted from PBMCs using TRIzol. The diagnosis of Graves' disease followed American Thyroid Association guidelines. Patients for the study were recruited at an endocrinology department in Xi'an, China. Each patient gave approximately 10 milliliters of peripheral blood, collected in an EDTA anticoagulant tube. Ficoll Paque Plus density gradient separation was used to isolate PBMCs, and no further T cell sorting was done. An Agilent 2100 Bioanalyzer and agarose gel were used to check RNA quality, while a NanoDrop 2000 measured RNA concentration. Library preparation employed multiplex PCR. Reads for this sample came from an Illumina HiSeq 4000. CDR3 regions were amplified by Arm-PCR with iRepertoire HTBI primers to construct TCR beta libraries. Before sequencing, the PCR products went through gel purification. In the paper's pipeline: A total of 62 TRBV and approximately 15 TRBJ segments were identified across samples and were used for gene usage analysis of CDR3 amino acid clonotypes. COPE and FqMerger were used to merge filtered high-quality paired reads into contigs. BLAST was used to align contigs to the IMGT TRBV, TRBD and TRBJ reference genes, and CDR3 was defined following IMGT. Highly expanded clones were defined as clonotypes with a frequency above 0.1%. Repertoire diversity was measured by Shannon entropy, and V-J evenness by the Gini coefficient. A clonotype found in more than one individual was treated as public. Using fastp at Q25 and MiXCR, TCRdb reprocessed the public reads and kept productive beta chains. Rows are unified per CDR3 protein, each entry keeping the most common DNA and genes. TCRdb, rather than the study authors, made the V and J calls. The sample includes about 430,000 distinct CDR3 sequences, with roughly a fifth observed a single time. In total, the top ten clones hold 14% of the sample.

This TCR derives from a female donor with Graves disease. Sequencing used peripheral blood mononuclear cells (PBMCs), obtained when the disease was refractory, from a patient treated with antithyroid drugs. The chain uses TRBV7-2 and TRBJ2-3, with TRBD1 as a weak D call on 5 bases. The DNA is as follows: TGTGCCAGCAGCTTATGGGGCAGTGGGATCCCAGATACGCAGTATTTT. This encodes CASSLWGSGIPDTQYF.